This TCR beta chain came from a study of blood T cell repertoires in COVID-19. Study summary: There were acute and convalescent COVID-19 samples, and they came from the United States, Italy and Spain. Nucleic acid was either cDNA or gDNA, and it came from T cells, B-cell-depleted T cells, or PBMCs.

Trimming removed 1 base from V and 2 bases from J, with 15 bases in between. The CDR3 is 16 amino acids. CDR1 SEHNR and CDR2 FQNEAQ come from the germline V gene (reference sequence). In the original workflow: Estimates of nucleated cell counts were drawn from the amplification of reference gene primers. Assay used: immunoSEQ multiplex PCR; TCRdb lists only in-frame clones, some missing. That table gives V, J and clone size, and the DNA gave D and trimming. The sample includes over 45,000 clones, around 90% of them seen just once. This sequence joins TRBV7-9 and TRBJ2-7; D perhaps matches TRBD1 (7 bases). The clonotype originates from a man aged 40-49 years with COVID-19, enrolled during active disease. Sample: peripheral blood. As DNA, the CDR3 is TGTGCCAGCAGCTTAGAAGAGGAGGGACAGCCCTACGAGCAGTACTTC. This codes for CASSLEEEGQPYEQYF.